This T cell receptor beta chain was sequenced during a study of cytomegalovirus exposure and HLA in healthy donors (dated by TCRdb to about 2017). Broadly, across the study: According to an earlier analysis of 587 of the donors, about 170 million T cells yielded over 90 million unique TCR beta sequences and approximately 280 Gb of sequence data. Every discovery cohort repertoire had been produced on one sequencing platform. A later genetic analysis used genome-wide SNP genotypes for about three fifths of the 666 donors, treating that subset as a discovery cohort. A later analysis re-analyzed previously published TCR beta repertoires from 666 donors and added high-resolution HLA genotyping to study TCR occurrence patterns. Typing coverage varied by locus: roughly 629-640 donors for A, B, C, DRB1 and DQB1; more than 500 for DQA1; about 600 for DPA1; under 490 for DPB1. On average, roughly 200,000 unique TCR beta nucleotide sequences were sequenced per donor among several hundred genotyped donors of the cohort, with about 19% of those sequences being non-productive. Four or five DR-DQ haplotypes were handled as single units for association and clustering because linkage in the cohort was strong. An earlier analysis of 587 of the donors used high-throughput TCR beta sequencing to judge whether each TCR beta V gene segment behaved as functional or pseudogenic. An early release covering around 630 HLA-typed donors comprised 300 to 350 gigabases of sequencing data and roughly 86 million unique TCR sequences. The study combined high-throughput TCR immunosequencing, statistical association of individual TCRs with disease status, and machine learning to predict cytomegalovirus infection status. The study aimed to test whether signatures of past pathogen exposure could be identified by cataloging public T cell receptors. Of the 398 genotyped donors, 75% to 85% were placed in the genetic ancestry cluster associated with self-reported Caucasian donors. A separate validation cohort of roughly 130 different subjects was used in addition to the approximately 610-subject first cohort. HLA typing included class I and class II loci at four-digit resolution. In the later analysis, no new phenotypic data were used to find candidate immune exposures; instead, reliance was placed on TCR beta sequences and their occurrence across donors. The study profiled the T cell repertoires of hundreds of subjects by immunosequencing and related them to cytomegalovirus serostatus. Alongside the repertoire data, information on donor age, sex, ethnicity and CMV serostatus was compiled.

Library prep was done by the immunoSEQ multiplex PCR assay. A mixture of 60 forward primers for TCR Vbeta segments and 13 reverse primers for TCR Jbeta segments was used in the multiplex PCR. A multiplex PCR assay on genomic DNA amplified the CDR3 region of rearranged TCR beta genes. Amplified TCR beta libraries were sequenced as 87-base-pair reads on the Illumina HiSeq System. Per the original workflow: A later analysis counted about 82 million unique TCR beta chains across the 550 to 750 repertoires, and some 12 million of these chains were shared by at least two donors. A nearest-neighbor algorithm error-corrected the raw reads and collapsed the reads into unique sequences, merging closely related sequences to remove PCR and sequencing errors. Alignment of CDR3 sequences to IMGT reference sequences was used to assign V, D and J gene segments. For a sequence to be retained, a match of at least six nucleotides was required to both a V gene segment and a J gene segment. Rearrangements were called productive when the CDR3 lacked stop codons and stayed in frame with V and J; all others were non-productive. CDR3 was defined according to IMGT convention as the region running from the second conserved V-encoded cysteine to the conserved J-encoded phenylalanine. The earlier analysis of some 580 of the donors excluded any sequence lacking an unambiguous match to a single V gene segment. In an earlier analysis of several hundred of the donors, V segments were called functional above 56.7% productive rearrangements and were called segregating when the between-donor standard deviation exceeded 5%. A statistical classification framework was built to diagnose cytomegalovirus status from the catalog of TCR beta chain sequences. A later analysis assigned V and J genes by comparing TCR nucleotide sequences with IMGT/GENE-DB human TR gene sequences. The TCRdist pipeline was used in a later analysis to assign CDR3 sequences and most-parsimonious VDJ recombination scenarios. In a later analysis, each TCR beta chain was defined by its CDR3 amino acid sequence together with its V-gene family, and reads lacking a unique V-gene family were excluded. In a later analysis, 500 to 650 highly shared, low-generation-probability nucleotide sequences were removed to address suspected cross-contamination and a sequencing artifact. For each public chain, a later analysis derived a clonal expansion index from normalized ranks of inferred template counts within each repertoire. In a later analysis, generation probabilities were computed using a VDJ recombination model fitted to out-of-frame rearrangements, and the results were checked against IGoR. Hypergeometric tests were used in a later analysis to score TCR-TCR, TCR-HLA and TCR-CMV co-occurrence, with a repertoire-size bias correction applied to the TCR pairs. In a later analysis, false discovery rates were estimated by permuting HLA or CMV assignments 20 times. In a later analysis, co-occurring TCRs were grouped using DBSCAN, and TCRdist sequence similarity was added for clustering within HLA-allele-positive subsets. For co-occurrence clustering, repertoires with fewer than 30,000 or more than 120,000 public chains were excluded, along with five repertoires with anomalous nucleotide sharing. Held by TCRdb, this immuneACCESS table contains in-frame sequences only and omits some clones. Under half of the omission traces to an unresolved V gene where checked; the cause of the rest is unknown. The V and J calls and the clone size are those of that table, but D and trimming were determined from the DNA. Present in this sample are more than 100,000 clones, 70% to 80% of which were seen just once. Less than 2% of the sample is taken by the ten largest.

General conclusions and limits of the study: A later analysis found that TCR association rates varied across HLA loci, with DRB1 alleles showing the most associated TCRs and HLA-C alleles the fewest. A cluster of highly shared sequence variants was judged likely to be a technical artifact of the sequencing pipeline. In an earlier analysis of some 500 of the donors, most TCR beta V segments were observed in productive rearrangements about 90% or about 30% of the time, broadly matching IMGT annotations. The cohort was sequenced for TCR beta chains only, and without alpha or paired-chain data the features that could be detected were limited. Some IMGT-functional V segments, including TRBV6-2 and TRBV6-3, could not be distinguished by the 87-base-pair reads and were therefore excluded. In a later analysis, several top co-occurrence clusters were reported to appear linked to parvovirus B19, influenza, CMV and Epstein-Barr virus. Across donors, most TCR sequences were observed very rarely, whereas some public TCRs were present in many individuals. CMV serostatus was the only immune exposure information available for the cohort. Around 16 rarely observed V segments, including chromosome 9 orphons, were excluded from the earlier analysis of a few hundred of the donors because counts were too low. A total of roughly 160 TCR beta chains were listed by the study as associated with cytomegalovirus. In a later analysis, HLA-associated TCR beta chains were found to be more clonally expanded and to have lower generation probabilities than equally common non-associated chains. Cytomegalovirus status was reported to be diagnosed by the classifier with high specificity and sensitivity in both the original and validation cohorts. A later genetic analysis associated a missense DCLRE1C variant with V-gene and J-gene trimming of TCR beta chains, and an independent cohort replicated the association. Correlated functional status among segregating V segments might be attributable to linkage disequilibrium, but an unknown experimental factor could not be ruled out. At a false discovery rate of 0.05, a later analysis linked 15,000 to 20,000 TCR beta sequences to specific HLA alleles. A further reported finding was that TCR beta sequences accurately predicted the HLA-A and HLA-B alleles for most subjects in the first cohort. Because some donors lacked HLA typing at each locus, the association tests relied only on the typed subset. In vitro tests confirmed that three of the cytomegalovirus-associated TCR beta chains recognize cytomegalovirus antigens. The presence/absence analyses assumed that sequencing depth was roughly uniform across donors, and that assumption may not be true. According to the authors, the approach could potentially be generalized to other disease states and immunological phenotypes. In a later analysis, most CMV-associated TCR beta chains were found to appear HLA-restricted, with HLA associations seemingly driven largely by CMV exposure. A later genetic analysis reported fewer N-insertions in productive TCRs among donors in an Asian-associated ancestry cluster than the roughly 720-donor mean. When HLA alleles, especially DR and DQ, strongly co-occurred, TCR associations were difficult to assign to individual alleles.

The cohort comprised 670 or so healthy bone marrow donors. All cohort members were sampled while nominally healthy, although unrecorded immune exposures were likely present. The donor tested CMV seropositive, placing the donor among the 289 seropositive members of the cohort. A peripheral blood sample was provided by each donor, and peripheral blood mononuclear cells were used for TCR beta sequencing. Genomic DNA extraction from the blood cell samples was performed with the Qiagen DNeasy Blood Extraction Kit. V is clipped by 6 bases and J by 3 bases, and the sequence between their germline boundaries is 15 bases long. CDR1 is given as MNHEY and CDR2 as SVGAGI, both from the germline V gene. From its cysteine to its phenylalanine, the CDR3 spans 14 amino acids. Only the CDR3 DNA is retained, 42 bases long and in frame from the first base. As concerns this clone: This receptor's antigen is unknown. The input lacks base qualities; no much larger clone sits a single base away.

The receptor comes from a female donor in good health and CMV-seropositive. The rearrangement joined TRBV6-5 to TRBJ2-7; the D gene is perhaps TRBD1, on 6 matching bases. The material sequenced was PBMCs. The CDR3 in this case is CASRRTDRIYEQYF. At the DNA level, the sequence is TGTGCCAGCAGACGAACGGACAGAATCTACGAGCAGTACTTC.